This TCR beta chain was recorded in a study of T cell changes during pregnancy in multiple sclerosis. This clone has just one count. The germline CDR1 and CDR2 sequences are LNHNV and YYDKDF (reference sequence). The CDR3 is 14 amino acids. V was clipped by 3 bases and J by 1 base, with 8 bases between them. Using immunoSEQ multiplex PCR, the repertoire was profiled, and TCRdb retains in-frame clones only, with some absent. The sample has tens of thousands of clones, approximately 89% seen once; the top ten hold under 0.75%. The rearrangement links TRBV15 to TRBJ2-3; weak D call: TRBD2 (5 bases). The TCR sequence derives from a female donor in good health, enrolled as a control in a pregnancy study. The starting material was CD4+ T cells from peripheral blood mononuclear cells, obtained in the second trimester of pregnancy. The CDR3 nucleotides read TGTGCCACCAGCAGGGACTCCCGCACAGATACGCAGTATTTT. This encodes CATSRDSRTDTQYF.